This TCR beta chain was captured in a study of T cell repertoires in cytomegalovirus infection. Whole-study results and caveats: Totalled public TCR beta family frequency picked out people who carried CMV plus the relevant HLA.

TCRdb analysed the reads with MiXCR anew, one entry per CDR3 protein. The sample yields more than 85,000 distinct CDR3 sequences, about 15% seen once. About this clonotype itself: Antigen: not known. One end of the junction does not line up with germline, which may come from a read error.

The sequence came from a human donor in good health (CMV status not recorded). Some clones in this sample may be carry-over from other donors' samples. Sequenced material: PBMCs.

The CDR3 sequence is CIASQAAQETQYF. The CDR3 coding sequence is TGCATTGCTAGTCAGGCGGCCCAAGAGACCCAGTACTTC. This rearrangement joins TRBV20-1 to TRBJ2-5; D gene unclear. The CDR3 totals 13 residues. The germline gives CDR1 DFQATT, CDR2 SNEGSKA (reference sequence).